These 4 T cell receptor beta chains share one sample of origin, sequenced in a study of T cells in women clearing cervical HPV infection (dated 2018 in TCRdb). Libraries were built with the immunoSEQ multiplex PCR assay. In its TCRdb copy, this immuneACCESS table keeps in-frame sequences only and misses some clones. Where compared with another copy, unresolved V genes explain less than half of these, and the others have no known cause. The sample table on file contains approximately 18,000 clones. Around 3% of the sample is in the top ten clones. The sample comprised blood buffy coat. These receptors were collected from a woman between 18 and 75 years old with a cervical HPV16 infection that either progressed to CIN3+ or cleared (not recorded which).

As regards this clone: At one of its ends the junction is not consistent with the germline gene, which may arise from a read error. Coverage ceases 3 residues before the CDR3 finishes, and the germline J gene fills in the end. The chain links TRBV20-1 to TRBJ2-1; 7 bases are a match to TRBD2. CDR3 length equals 15 residues. In germline, CDR1 is DFQATT, CDR2 SNEGSKA (reference sequence). CDR3 DNA (partial): TGCAGTGCCAGAGAGCCTAGCGGAATCTCCCATGAG. This sequence encodes CSAREPSGISHE. The CDR3, in full, reads CSAREPSGISHEQFF.

Notes on this clone: Germline and junction disagree at one end, which may indicate a read error. The missing CDR3 end, 3 residues past where the read stops, is filled in from the germline J gene. This chain joins TRBV4-2 and TRBJ2-5, with D perhaps TRBD2 (6 bases). Germline CDR1 reads LGHNA; CDR2 reads YNFKEQ. The CDR3 sequence is 14 residues long. Incomplete CDR3 DNA: TGCGCCAGCAGCCAACGGGAGTCGAGGGGGACC. This translates into CASSQRESRGT. The whole CDR3 region reads CASSQRESRGTQYF.

As to this clone: Sequencing ends 3 residues short of the CDR3 end; the germline J gene provides the rest. The chain links TRBV19 to TRBJ1-1; D is ambiguous. This CDR3 contains 15 residues. The germline CDR1 and CDR2 sequences are LNHDA and SQIVND (reference sequence). V was trimmed by 0 bases and J by 2 bases, leaving 10 bases between them. The sequenced part of the CDR3 DNA is TGTGCCAGTAGTATAGATCCGGGGTTAAACACTGAA. It yields the protein CASSIDPGLNTE. The full CDR3 sequence reads CASSIDPGLNTEAFF.

Concerning this clone: The read falls 3 residues short of the CDR3 end, and the missing part is taken from the germline J gene. This chain links TRBV10-3 with TRBJ2-3, with D possibly being TRBD2 (5 bases). This CDR3 is 15 amino acids long. V was clipped by 5 bases and J by 2 bases, with 14 bases between them. Germline CDR1 reads ENHRY; CDR2 reads SYGVKD. CDR3 bases read: TGTGCCATCAGTAACAGCGGCCGCGACACAGATACG. Amino acids: CAISNSGRDTDT. The entire CDR3 sequence reads CAISNSGRDTDTQYF.